The present T cell receptor (beta chain) was sequenced within a study of blood T cell repertoires in COVID-19. At the level of the study: COVID-19 samples from acute and convalescent phases originated in the United States, Italy and Spain. PBMCs, B-cell-depleted T cells, or T cells were the source of the cDNA or gDNA that made up the material.

Original processing methods: Nucleated cell number was recorded as an estimate derived from reference gene primer amplification. Clones were sequenced by immunoSEQ multiplex PCR, and TCRdb holds only the in-frame ones, with some missing. Clone size and V and J calls were adopted from that table, with D and trimming inferred from the DNA. The sample consists of about 250,000 clones, over 80% of them appearing once. V was shortened by 4 bases and J by 4 bases, with 13 bases between the two germline ends. CDR3 size: 15 residues. Germline V gene lookup returns CDR1 MDHEN and CDR2 SYDVKM. V and J are TRBV28 and TRBJ2-2; maybe TRBD1 (5 bases). Source material: peripheral blood. The receptor was isolated from a woman between 55 and 75 years old with active or convalescent COVID-19. CDR3 amino acids: CASSYSTGPTGELFF. The DNA of the CDR3 is TGTGCCAGCAGTTACTCAACAGGACCCACCGGGGAGCTGTTTTTT.